The 31 T cell receptor beta chains given below trace back to one sample, sequenced in a study of blood T cells in healthy people across ages. A sample-barcoded 5' primer and a J-beta primer mix were used in a second PCR of roughly 6 to 11 cycles. TCRdb re-derived calls from the 5' RACE reads in MiXCR, one entry per CDR3 protein. The sample holds hundreds of thousands of distinct CDR3 sequences, about 42% seen once. The material sequenced was blood. The receptors here all came from a woman in her fifties or sixties in good health.

The rearrangement links TRBV30 to TRBJ2-5; either TRBD1 or TRBD2 may fit D (5 bases each). This CDR3 comprises 13 residues. V gave up 2 bases and J gave up 2 bases, with 9 bases separating them. Germline CDR1 is GTSNPN and CDR2 is SVGIG (reference sequence). The CDR3 coding sequence is TGTGCCTGGAGTTTTGGGGGACAAGAGACCCAGTACTTC. Its translation is CAWSFGGQETQYF.

The V call is TRBV6-1, the J call TRBJ2-1, with 8 bases matching TRBD2. CDR3 length: 11 amino acids. Germline V CDR1 and CDR2: MNHNS, SASEGT. V dropped 3 bases and J dropped 14; count of bases not matched to a gene: 3. The CDR3 DNA reads as TGTGCCAGCAGTGAGGCGACTAGCGAGTTCTTC. Its protein product is CASSEATSEFF.

The chain recombines TRBV5-6 with TRBJ2-7; a possible D gene is TRBD2 (6 bases). The CDR3 contains 14 residues. V lost 4 bases and J lost 2, with 13 bases in between. CDR1 SGHDT and CDR2 YYEEEE come from the germline V gene. The CDR3 region has the DNA TGTGCCAGCAGCGGTTGGGACTTTGCCTACGAGCAGTACTTC. It encodes CASSGWDFAYEQYF.

The gene calls are TRBV25-1 and TRBJ2-2; D tentatively reads TRBD1 or TRBD2 (7 bases each). V was clipped by 5 bases and J by 1 base, with 14 bases between them. This CDR3 has 16 amino acids. Germline CDR1 is MGHDK and CDR2 is SYGVNS. The CDR3 sequence is CASSPTGRGNTGELFF. The CDR3 DNA reads as TGTGCCAGCAGTCCGACAGGGAGGGGGAACACCGGGGAGCTGTTTTTT. The full variable domain, completed using reference TRBV25-1 and TRBJ2-2, is EADIYQTPRYLVIGTGKKITLECSQTMGHDKMYWYQQDPGMELHLIHYSYGVNSTEKGDLSSESTVSRIRTEHFPLTLESARPSHTSQYLCASSPTGRGNTGELFFGEGSRLTVL.

V usage is TRBV20-1 and J usage is TRBJ1-2, with 7 bases identical to TRBD1. This CDR3 is built from 13 residues. Losses at the gene ends were 3 bases for V and 5 bases for J; bases not matched to a gene: 6. CDR1 DFQATT and CDR2 SNEGSKA come from the germline V gene (reference sequence). The CDR3 here is CSASPGTAYGYTF. The CDR3 region has the DNA TGCAGTGCTAGTCCTGGGACAGCGTATGGCTACACCTTC.

This clonotype was observed a few times. The chain carries TRBV20-1 and TRBJ2-4; TRBD2 matches at 8 bases. The CDR3 spans 13 residues. V gave up 2 bases and J gave up 9 bases; unmatched junction bases: 6. In germline, CDR1 is DFQATT, CDR2 SNEGSKA (reference sequence). The CDR3 protein is CSARLTSDGIQYF. The CDR3 DNA reads TGCAGTGCTAGATTGACTAGCGATGGCATTCAGTACTTC.

The chain joins TRBV29-1 to TRBJ2-7; TRBD1 might be the D (5 bases). The CDR3 runs 15 residues. In germline, CDR1 is SQVTM, CDR2 ANQGSEA. V lost 6 bases and J 2 bases, leaving 20 bases between the germline ends. This CDR3 is CSVALGLGWTYEQYF. The CDR3, as DNA: TGCAGCGTCGCCCTGGGGCTAGGATGGACCTACGAGCAGTACTTC.

This clonotype occurred once. The chain has TRBV9 and TRBJ1-2, with 8 bases identical to TRBD1. The CDR3 extends over 14 amino acids. V shed 2 bases, J shed 7 bases, and the junction held 7 bases outside the gene matches. Germline V lookup: CDR1 SGDLS, CDR2 YYNGEE. The CDR3 DNA reads TGTGCCAGCAGCGTTGGACAGGGTGATGGTGGCTACACCTTC. Its protein is CASSVGQGDGGYTF.

V gene TRBV27 combines with J gene TRBJ2-2; D tentatively fits TRBD1 or TRBD2 (6 bases each). The CDR3 spans 15 residues. V was pared by 7 bases and J by 4 bases, with 16 bases between. CDR1 is MNHEY and CDR2 is SMNVEV in the germline V gene (reference sequence). CDR3 coding DNA: TGTGCCAGCAAGAGAGGGGGGAGAATCACCGGGGAGCTGTTTTTT. Amino acid sequence: CASKRGGRITGELFF.

This clonotype has more than one count but fewer than ten. CDR3 residues: CSVSAANTEAFF. CDR3 DNA sequence: TGCAGCGTTTCGGCGGCTAACACTGAAGCTTTCTTT. The chain recombines TRBV29-1 with TRBJ1-1, with D uncertain. With 5 bases removed from V and 2 bases from J, the gap between germline ends came to 9 bases. CDR3 length: 12 residues. Germline-derived CDR1 and CDR2 are SQVTM and ANQGSEA.

The chain carries TRBV6-2 or TRBV6-3 and TRBJ2-7; D not certain. In germline, CDR1 is MNHEY, CDR2 SVGEGT. This CDR3 region has 17 residues. Trimming cost V 4 bases and J 3 bases, with 22 bases left between them. Here the CDR3 reads CASSLGIMQVQFYEQYF. The CDR3 DNA reads TGTGCCAGCAGTTTGGGGATTATGCAGGTCCAATTCTACGAGCAGTACTTC.

The chain couples TRBV20-1 to TRBJ2-7; 13 positions agree with TRBD2. Germline V CDR1 and CDR2: DFQATT, SNEGSKA (reference sequence). The CDR3 totals 14 residues. The trim removed 5 bases at V and 3 bases at J, leaving 4 bases unmatched. CDR3 in DNA: TGCAGTGCTCTCACTAGCGGGAGGGTCTACGAGCAGTACTTC. This gives the protein CSALTSGRVYEQYF.

This clonotype has more than one count but fewer than ten. This chain uses TRBV29-1 with TRBJ2-1; 9 bases fit TRBD2. The germline V gene has CDR1 SQVTM and CDR2 ANQGSEA. The CDR3 spans 16 residues. The V and J ends lost 1 base and 4 bases, in that order; junction bases with no gene match: 8. CDR3: CSVEGGNSGGYNEQFF. CDR3 nucleotide sequence: TGCAGCGTTGAAGGTGGTAATAGCGGGGGATACAATGAGCAGTTCTTC.

This clonotype was observed once. The rearrangement joins TRBV12-3 or TRBV12-4 to TRBJ2-1; 10 positions agree with TRBD2. The CDR3 extends over 21 amino acids. With 1 base clipped from V and 0 bases from J, the junction kept 15 bases outside the gene matches. The CDR3: CASSLGHPGTSAVSSYNEQFF. In DNA, the CDR3 is TGTGCCAGCAGTTTAGGTCATCCCGGGACTAGCGCCGTCAGCTCCTACAATGAGCAGTTCTTC.

This chain joins TRBV28 and TRBJ2-1, with D maybe TRBD1 (5 bases). This CDR3 is 14 amino acids long. The germline V gene encodes CDR1 MDHEN and CDR2 SYDVKM. V dropped 3 bases and J dropped 8 bases, with 14 bases sitting between them. The CDR3 sequence is CASSFGLGVDEQFF. In DNA form, the CDR3 reads TGTGCCAGCAGTTTCGGGTTAGGGGTCGATGAGCAGTTCTTC.

The chain has TRBV13 and TRBJ2-5; tentative D call: TRBD1 (6 bases). The DNA end favors TRBJ2-7, so the J call may be wrong. There are 15 residues in the CDR3. The V gene's germline CDR1 is PRHDT and CDR2 FYEKMQ (reference sequence). CDR3 DNA: TGTGCCAGCAGGTCACAGGGTCCTCCCTCCTACGAGCAGTACTTC. Amino acids: CASRSQGPPSYEQYF.

This clonotype turned up a few times. This chain links TRBV6-5 with TRBJ2-1, with D perhaps TRBD1 or TRBD2 (5 bases each). V lost 1 base and J lost 4, with 11 bases in between. This CDR3 is built from 15 residues. Per the germline V gene, CDR1 is MNHEY and CDR2 is SVGAGI. The CDR3 sequence is CASSYLGERYNEQFF. In nucleotides, the CDR3 is TGTGCCAGCAGTTACTTGGGGGAGAGGTACAATGAGCAGTTCTTC.

This clonotype was seen a handful of times. The gene calls are TRBV5-6 and TRBJ2-5, with D perhaps TRBD2 (5 bases). The J call is doubtful: the DNA matches TRBJ2-7 better. Per germline, CDR1 SGHDT and CDR2 YYEEEE. This CDR3 spans 12 amino acids. Here the CDR3 reads CASSFSVLEQYF. The CDR3 DNA sequence: TGTGCCAGCAGCTTTAGCGTCCTCGAGCAGTACTTC.

CDR3 loop: CASSSQGLAPDTQYF. The CDR3 DNA reads TGTGCCAGCAGCTCTCAGGGACTAGCGCCAGATACGCAGTATTTT. The J gene is TRBJ2-3, the V gene TRBV28; 10 nucleotides line up with TRBD2. This CDR3 comprises 15 residues. Germline CDR1 is MDHEN and CDR2 is SYDVKM. The V segment lost 6 bases and the J segment 4 bases; nucleotides outside the gene matches: 7. Full variable domain (missing parts from reference TRBV28 and TRBJ2-3): DVKVTQSSRYLVKRTGEKVFLECVQDMDHENMFWYRQDPGLGLRLIYFSYDVKMKEKGDIPEGYSVSREKKERFSLILESASTNQTSMYLCASSSQGLAPDTQYFGPGTRLTVL.

This clonotype was found a few times. This rearrangement joins TRBV28 to TRBJ2-1; no definite D call. Per germline, CDR1 MDHEN and CDR2 SYDVKM. CDR3 length: 13 residues. Trimming pared 2 bases from V and 6 bases from J, leaving 8 bases between. In DNA, the CDR3 is TGTGCCAGCAGTTTAGGTAGTTCCAATGAGCAGTTCTTC. It yields the protein CASSLGSSNEQFF.

This clonotype was seen a handful of times. V is TRBV29-1 and J is TRBJ2-7, with 7 bases aligning to TRBD1. The CDR3 is 13 residues long. Germline CDR1 reads SQVTM; CDR2 reads ANQGSEA. V lost 5 bases to trimming and J lost 5 bases; unmatched junction nucleotides: 9. CDR3 bases: TGCAGCGTTAAACGACAGGGACGGAACGAGCAGTACTTC. Translated: CSVKRQGRNEQYF.

This clonotype has a single count. The chain has TRBV3-1 and TRBJ2-5, with 7 bases fitting TRBD1. CDR3 length equals 15 residues. Trimming cost V 2 bases and J 5 bases; bases outside gene matches: 8. Germline CDR1 LGHDT, CDR2 YNNKEL (reference sequence). CDR3 coding DNA: TGTGCCAGCAGCCAACAAAGAGGGGGCCCGGAGACCCAGTACTTC. Translation: CASSQQRGGPETQYF.

This clonotype was detected many times. This chain connects TRBV25-1 to TRBJ2-7; tentatively, D is TRBD2 (5 bases). Germline V lookup: CDR1 MGHDK, CDR2 SYGVNS. Trimming stripped 3 bases from V and 3 bases from J, with 6 bases between. This CDR3 contains 12 residues. Here the CDR3 reads CASSDSGYEQYF. In DNA form, the CDR3 reads TGTGCCAGCAGTGACAGCGGCTACGAGCAGTACTTC.

This clonotype was recorded a few times. The J gene is TRBJ1-2, the V gene TRBV7-9; TRBD1 is a possible D gene (6 bases). Germline-derived CDR1 and CDR2 are SEHNR and FQNEAQ (reference sequence). This CDR3 region has 17 residues. V lost 5 bases to trimming and J lost 3 bases, with 22 bases between them. The CDR3 reads CASSPVGVGGSDYGYTF. The DNA for the CDR3 is TGTGCCAGCAGCCCCGTTGGGGTAGGGGGTTCCGACTATGGCTACACCTTC.

This clonotype was observed a handful of times. This chain links TRBV7-2 with TRBJ1-5; D might be TRBD1 (5 bases). The CDR3 covers 15 residues. V was pared by 6 bases and J by 6 bases, with 18 bases between. Germline lookup yields CDR1 SGHTA and CDR2 FQGNSA. CDR3 sequence: CASSFTGTKGQPQHF. In nucleotides, the CDR3 is TGTGCCAGCAGTTTTACCGGGACCAAAGGTCAGCCCCAGCATTTT.

The chain combines TRBV12-3 or TRBV12-4 with TRBJ2-3, with 10 positions matching TRBD2. The CDR3 is 19 residues long. V was clipped by 6 bases and J by 6 bases; unmatched bases: 21. Here the CDR3 DNA reads TGTGCCAGCAGCCAAGGACCCGGACTAGCGGCAGGCAGATTGGATACGCAGTATTTT. Translating it yields CASSQGPGLAAGRLDTQYF.

About this clonotype itself: The junction shows a germline mismatch at one end, possibly a read error. The chain uses TRBV5-6 and TRBJ2-7; 9 bases are shared with TRBD1. The CDR3 is made up of 15 amino acids. Per germline, CDR1 SGHDT and CDR2 YYEEEE. CDR3 in amino acids: CASSLLGTGSCEQYF. The CDR3 bases are TGTGCCAGCAGCTTGTTAGGGACAGGGTCCTGCGAGCAGTACTTC.

Ten or more counts support this clonotype. The genes are TRBV6-2 or TRBV6-3 and TRBJ2-1, with D perhaps given as TRBD1 or TRBD2 (5 bases each). Germline assignment: CDR1 MNHEY and CDR2 SVGEGT. V lost 2 bases and J lost 10, with 21 bases in between. The CDR3 totals 16 residues. The CDR3: CASSYGSGYSEREQFF. The CDR3 coding sequence is TGTGCCAGCAGTTACGGGTCAGGGTATTCTGAGCGGGAGCAGTTCTTC.

The CDR3 reads CTSGVYRDDYEQYF. CDR3 nucleotide sequence: TGCACCTCGGGGGTGTATCGGGACGACTACGAGCAGTACTTC. The J gene is TRBJ2-7, the V gene TRBV29-1; TRBD2 might be the D (6 bases). CDR3 length equals 14 residues. The germline CDR1 and CDR2 sequences are SQVTM and ANQGSEA.

V gene TRBV7-8 combines with J gene TRBJ2-5; 8 bases match TRBD1. The CDR3 sequence is 16 residues long. After removal of 4 bases from V and 1 base from J, the junction contained 8 bases not matched to a gene. Germline V gene lookup returns CDR1 SGHVS and CDR2 FQNEAQ. CDR3 sequence reads: CASSSDNDRGQETQYF. For the CDR3, the DNA is TGTGCCAGCAGCTCCGATAATGACAGGGGCCAAGAGACCCAGTACTTC.

The V call is TRBV5-1, the J call TRBJ2-3, with TRBD2 identical over 10 bases. The V segment lost 2 bases and the J segment 5 bases; nucleotides outside the gene matches: 5. The length of the CDR3 is 15 residues. Per the germline V gene, CDR1 is SGHRS and CDR2 is YFSETQ. The CDR3 loop reads CASSFLAGAGDTQYF. The CDR3 region has the DNA TGCGCCAGCAGCTTCCTAGCGGGGGCGGGAGATACGCAGTATTTT.